Listed below are T cell receptor beta chains from one sample, sequenced in a study of shared clonotypes between healthy human individuals. Sequencing used immunoSEQ multiplex PCR; TCRdb keeps in-frame clones, though not all of them. The sample carries about 2 million clones, around 95% recorded once. Sequences were obtained from naive CD4+ T cells sorted from blood. The source of these receptors is a man between 18 and 29 years old in good health. Both conserved end residues are part of each CDR3. Fields, in order: V gene, clone size, D gene, J gene, CDR3 DNA, CDR3 protein. A D gene is named only where the DNA matches it firmly. Not every row has a clone size; where given, it reads once, few, many or a size class.

>TRBV18|.|.|TRBJ1-1
TGTGCCAGCTCGCCCCAGGTGAACACTGAAGCTTTCTTT
CASSPQVNTEAFF
>TRBV10-2|.|.|TRBJ1-1
TGCGCCAGCAGTGAGAGGGGCGGAATCTCGAACACTGAAGCTTTCTTT
CASSERGGISNTEAFF
>TRBV25-1|.|.|TRBJ1-4
TGTGCCAGCAGTGGGGGAGGCGGATATAATGAAAAACTGTTTTTT
CASSGGGGYNEKLFF
>TRBV6-6|.|.|TRBJ2-7
TGTGCCAGCAGTGACGGACGGTTCTACGAGCAGTACTTC
CASSDGRFYEQYF
>TRBV4-3|.|.|TRBJ2-3
TGCGCCAGCAGCCAAGATCTGTCGGTTCGGACAGATACGCAGTATTTT
CASSQDLSVRTDTQYF
>TRBV7-3|once|.|TRBJ2-2
TGTGCCAGCAGCATTAACTCACTAACAACCGGGGAGCTGTTTTTT
CASSINSLTTGELFF
>TRBV7-8|.|TRBD1|TRBJ1-1
TGTGCCAGCAGCGTAGGGACAGCGAACACTGAAGCTTTCTTT
CASSVGTANTEAFF
>TRBV2|.|.|TRBJ2-3
TGTGCCAGCAGCCCCGAGCATACGCAGTATTTT
CASSPEHTQYF
>TRBV11-2|.|.|TRBJ2-5
TGTGCCAGCAGGGTTAGCGGACCAGAGACCCAGTACTTC
CASRVSGPETQYF
>TRBV5-6|.|TRBD1|TRBJ2-7
TGTGCCAGCAGTATCCGGGACAGGGCTTGGGAGCAGTACTTC
CASSIRDRAWEQYF
>TRBV27|once|.|TRBJ2-3
TGTGCCAGCAGTCGGGACGGCGGGGATACGCAGTATTTT
CASSRDGGDTQYF
>TRBV18|.|TRBD1|TRBJ2-2
TGTGCCAGCTCACAGGGACAGGGCACCGGGGAGCTGTTTTTT
CASSQGQGTGELFF
>TRBV5-4|.|.|TRBJ2-1
TGTGCCAGCAGCTGGGCCCAACGGGGGTCCTACAATGAGCAGTTCTTC
CASSWAQRGSYNEQFF
>TRBV5-4|.|.|TRBJ1-3
TGTGCCAGCAGCCGTACCCTGGAAGCTGGAAACACCATATATTTT
CASSRTLEAGNTIYF
>TRBV25-1|.|.|TRBJ2-1
TGTGCCAGCAGCCCCCCCGCGTCGAGTGAGCAGTTCTTC
CASSPPASSEQFF
>TRBV19|.|TRBD1|TRBJ1-5
TGTGCCAGTAGAAAGACAGGGACCAGCAATCAGCCCCAGCATTTT
CASRKTGTSNQPQHF
>TRBV27|once|TRBD1|TRBJ2-3
TGTGCCAGCAGTGGGACAGGGGAGAGCACAGATACGCAGTATTTT
CASSGTGESTDTQYF
>TRBV12-5|.|TRBD1|TRBJ2-7
TGTGCTAGTGGTCAGGGACAGGTAGGGTCCTACGAGCAGTACTTC
CASGQGQVGSYEQYF
>TRBV28|.|TRBD1|TRBJ2-7
TGTGCCAGCAGTAAACCACGGACAGGGCTGTACGAGCAGTACTTC
CASSKPRTGLYEQYF
>TRBV27|once|TRBD1|TRBJ2-4
TGTGCCAGCAGTTGGGGCTACAGGGGAAAAAACATTCAGTACTTC
CASSWGYRGKNIQYF
>TRBV18|.|.|TRBJ2-3
TGTGCCAGCTCACCCCCCATCAGCACAGATACGCAGTATTTT
CASSPPISTDTQYF
>TRBV5-1|.|TRBD1|TRBJ2-7
TGCGCCAGCAGCCGAACCGAAACAGGGGGCTCGACATACGAGCAGTACTTC
CASSRTETGGSTYEQYF
>TRBV19|.|TRBD1|TRBJ1-2
TGTGCCACCGCGGACAGGGGCGGATCTCCTAACTATGGCTACACCTTC
CATADRGGSPNYGYTF
>TRBV4-3|.|TRBD2|TRBJ2-1
TGCGCCAGCAGCCAAGATCCTAGCGGGACCTACAATGAGCAGTTCTTC
CASSQDPSGTYNEQFF
>TRBV11-3|.|TRBD2|TRBJ2-1
TGTGCCAGCAGCCCTACTAGCGGGGGGGGCAATGAGCAGTTCTTC
CASSPTSGGGNEQFF
>TRBV12-5|.|.|TRBJ2-1
TGTGCTAGTGGTTTGACCCGGGGAGACGGGTACAATGAGCAGTTCTTC
CASGLTRGDGYNEQFF
>TRBV7-2|once|.|TRBJ2-1
TGTGCCAGCAGCTTCCTTATTCGTGAGCAGTTCTTC
CASSFLIREQFF